These T cell receptor beta chains were read from a single sample in a study of T cell responses to AZD1222 COVID-19 vaccine. Generated by immunoSEQ multiplex PCR, the TCRdb table keeps only in-frame clones and is missing some. The table lists about 93,000 clones, around nine tenths of them singletons. This specimen was peripheral blood, taken on day 0 of MenACWY control vaccination. The origin of the receptors is an adult in good health. CDR3s include the opening cysteine and the closing phenylalanine or tryptophan. A D gene is named only where the DNA matches it firmly. Clone size, where shown, is once, few, many, or a class for clones that have expanded.

CDR3	DNA	size	J	D	V
CASSSSRASGVSDTQYF	TGTGCCAGCAGTTCATCCAGGGCTAGCGGGGTCTCAGATACGCAGTATTTT	-	TRBJ2-3	TRBD2	TRBV6-2/TRBV6-3
CASSQDLGGHFSGNTIYF	TGCGCCAGCAGCCAAGATTTAGGGGGGCATTTCTCTGGAAACACCATATATTTT	-	TRBJ1-3	-	TRBV4-3
CASSSAGIEETQYF	TGCGCCAGCAGCTCAGCGGGGATCGAAGAGACCCAGTACTTC	-	TRBJ2-5	TRBD2	TRBV10-1
CATSRVARANTEAFF	TGTGCCACCAGCAGAGTGGCCAGGGCGAACACTGAAGCTTTCTTT	-	TRBJ1-1	-	TRBV15
CASSSMGGGAYNEQFF	TGCGCCAGCAGCTCTATGGGCGGGGGGGCGTACAATGAGCAGTTCTTC	-	TRBJ2-1	TRBD2	TRBV5-1
CASSYDGTNQPQHF	TGTGCCAGCAGTTACGACGGCACTAATCAGCCCCAGCATTTT	few	TRBJ1-5	-	TRBV6-5
CAPDRRHSNQPQHF	TGTGCCCCCGATCGAAGGCATAGCAATCAGCCCCAGCATTTT	-	TRBJ1-5	-	TRBV30
CASSPSTRTEAFF	TGTGCCAGCAGCCCCTCGACTCGCACTGAAGCTTTCTTT	-	TRBJ1-1	-	TRBV5-4
CASSFGASANYGYTF	TGTGCCAGCAGTTTCGGCGCCAGCGCTAACTATGGCTACACCTTC	once	TRBJ1-2	-	TRBV27
CSASLTAREKLFF	TGCAGTGCTAGTCTTACCGCCAGGGAAAAACTGTTTTTT	-	TRBJ1-4	-	TRBV20-1
CASSEPTGRGLADTQYF	TGTGCCAGCAGTGAACCGACGGGCAGGGGGCTCGCAGATACGCAGTATTTT	-	TRBJ2-3	TRBD1	TRBV2
CASSLGGTGELFF	TGCGCCAGCAGCCTCGGGGGTACCGGGGAGCTGTTTTTT	-	TRBJ2-2	-	TRBV5-1
CASSLSGLTRNEQFF	TGTGCCAGCAGTTTATCGGGCCTTACAAGGAATGAGCAGTTCTTC	-	TRBJ2-1	-	TRBV27
CASSFALGQGGSEQYF	TGTGCCAGCAGCTTCGCCTTAGGACAGGGAGGGAGCGAGCAGTACTTC	-	TRBJ2-7	-	TRBV7-9
CASSLVWDTQYF	TGCGCCAGCAGCTTGGTGTGGGATACGCAGTATTTT	-	TRBJ2-3	-	TRBV5-1
CASSLGTGGDYGYTF	TGTGCCAGCAGCTTAGGGACAGGGGGCGACTATGGCTACACCTTC	-	TRBJ1-2	TRBD1	TRBV7-9
CSAGRQAPNYGYTF	TGCAGCGCCGGGCGGCAGGCTCCTAACTATGGCTACACCTTC	-	TRBJ1-2	-	TRBV29-1
CARSLICGTGNHQGGYTF	TGTGCCAGAAGCTTGATTTGTGGGACAGGCAATCACCAGGGAGGCTACACCTTC	-	TRBJ1-2	TRBD1	TRBV5-3
CASSLIRETQYF	TGTGCCAGCAGCTTGATACGGGAGACCCAGTACTTC	-	TRBJ2-5	-	TRBV5-8
CASRVFRNTEAFF	TGTGCCAGCAGGGTGTTCAGGAACACTGAAGCTTTCTTT	-	TRBJ1-1	-	TRBV6-1
CATRDRGNTEAFF	TGTGCCACCCGGGACAGGGGGAACACTGAAGCTTTCTTT	-	TRBJ1-1	TRBD1	TRBV10-3
CASSYPAREVSYEQYF	TGTGCCAGCAGTTATCCGGCCAGGGAGGTCTCCTACGAGCAGTACTTC	-	TRBJ2-7	-	TRBV7-9
CASSRAGEPQETQYF	TGTGCCAGCAGCCGGGCGGGGGAACCACAAGAGACCCAGTACTTC	-	TRBJ2-5	TRBD2	TRBV9
CASGLGGKAGETQYF	TGTGCCAGCGGTTTAGGGGGAAAGGCGGGGGAGACCCAGTACTTC	-	TRBJ2-5	-	TRBV6-5
CASSEGDGQYSNQPQHF	TGTGCCAGCAGCGAAGGGGACGGCCAATATAGCAATCAGCCCCAGCATTTT	-	TRBJ1-5	-	TRBV5-6
CASSLDSSGGAAEQFF	TGTGCCAGCAGCTTGGACTCCAGCGGGGGGGCCGCTGAGCAGTTCTTC	-	TRBJ2-1	TRBD2	TRBV5-5